This TCR beta chain was retrieved from a study of blood T cell repertoires in COVID-19. Study overall: COVID-19 samples, acute and convalescent, were from the United States, Italy and Spain. PBMCs, B-cell-depleted T cells, or T cells provided the cDNA or gDNA that made up the material.

Original processing notes: Counts of nucleated cells, estimated from reference gene primer amplification, were obtained. Profiling relied on immunoSEQ multiplex PCR, and the TCRdb table lists in-frame clones only, not all of them. V, J and clone size were drawn from that table, and D and trimming were deduced from the DNA. This table holds around 200,000 clones, around 86% found once. V gave up 5 bases and J gave up 5 bases; unmatched junction bases: 9. The CDR3 length is 15 residues. Germline CDR1 reads PRHDT; CDR2 reads FYEKMQ (reference sequence). The genes are TRBV13 and TRBJ1-2; 9 nucleotides match TRBD1. This receptor was obtained from a human donor in a cohort sampled during active COVID-19. Sequenced input: peripheral blood. The CDR3 here is CASSLLTGGTYGYTF. In DNA form, the CDR3 reads TGTGCCAGCAGCCTGTTGACAGGGGGAACATATGGCTACACCTTC.